Listed here are 24 T cell receptor beta chains from one sample, sequenced in a study of T cell changes during pregnancy in multiple sclerosis. Clones were sequenced by immunoSEQ multiplex PCR, and TCRdb holds only the in-frame ones, with some missing. The table has 70,000 to 95,000 clones, approximately 95% seen once; the top ten hold about 1.7%. The starting material was peripheral blood, obtained after pregnancy. Receptor source: a female donor in good health, enrolled as a control in a pregnancy study.

The rearrangement joins TRBV19 to TRBJ1-1, with TRBD1 matching over 8 bases. The CDR3 runs to 12 residues. The germline gives CDR1 LNHDA, CDR2 SQIVND (reference sequence). V lost 8 bases to trimming and J lost 4 bases; unmatched junction nucleotides: 3. The CDR3 loop is CASRDRGTEAFF. The CDR3 coding sequence is TGTGCCAGTCGAGACAGGGGCACTGAAGCTTTCTTT.

This clone turned up a few times. The rearrangement uses TRBV5-4 and TRBJ2-5; TRBD2 aligns across 14 bases. Germline V gives CDR1 SGHNT, CDR2 YYREEE (reference sequence). This CDR3 spans 16 amino acids. The V segment lost 6 bases and the J segment 4 bases; nucleotides outside the gene matches: 8. The CDR3 bases are TGTGCCAGCACCATTGGGACTAGCGGGAGTGTAGAGACCCAGTACTTC. It yields the protein CASTIGTSGSVETQYF.

The J gene is TRBJ2-7, the V gene TRBV5-1; 8 nucleotides line up with TRBD2. Germline trimming cut 4 bases from V and 6 bases from J; bases unmatched to any gene: 9. Germline loops: CDR1 SGHRS, CDR2 YFSETQ. The CDR3 extends over 14 amino acids. The DNA of the CDR3 is TGCGCCAGCAGCATTAATACGGCGGGAGGCGAGCAGTACTTC. Amino acids: CASSINTAGGEQYF.

The chain links TRBV28 to TRBJ2-1; weak D call: TRBD1 (6 bases). Germline CDR1 MDHEN, CDR2 SYDVKM. Trimming took off 6 bases at V and 5 bases at J, with 17 bases between the two ends. The CDR3 extends over 15 amino acids. Here the CDR3 reads CASRLYRDLHNEQFF. DNA for the CDR3: TGTGCCAGCAGGCTATACAGGGACCTCCACAATGAGCAGTTCTTC.

The gene calls are TRBV4-1 and TRBJ1-5; D unclear. The V end was cut by 6 bases, the J end by 3 bases, with 15 bases between. CDR3 size: 15 residues. CDR1 and CDR2 from the germline V gene are MGHRA and YSYEKL. CDR3 DNA sequence: TGCGCCAGCAGTCCACAGTATACGGACAATCAGCCCCAGCATTTT. Its translation: CASSPQYTDNQPQHF.

The chain couples TRBV5-1 to TRBJ2-3; 8 bases match TRBD2. The CDR3 totals 16 residues. With V trimmed by 4 bases and J by 6 bases, 13 bases remained unmatched. CDR1 is SGHRS and CDR2 is YFSETQ in the germline V gene. CDR3 region: CASSPAGTSGPDTQYF. The CDR3 nucleotides read TGCGCCAGCAGCCCCGCCGGGACTAGTGGCCCGGATACGCAGTATTTT.

The chain employs TRBV7-8 and TRBJ2-2, with D perhaps matching TRBD2 (6 bases). Germline V gene sequence: CDR1 SGHVS, CDR2 FQNEAQ. CDR3 length equals 15 residues. Trimming shortened V by 4 bases and J by 4 bases, and 13 bases separated the two germline ends. The DNA for the CDR3 is TGTGCCAGCAGCTCCCTACCGGGAGCCACCGGGGAGCTGTTTTTT. Its protein is CASSSLPGATGELFF.

The table lists this clone with a count of one. The chain is built from TRBV28 and TRBJ2-5; D is unclear. Germline CDR1 and CDR2: MDHEN and SYDVKM. Deletions cut 4 bases from V and 5 bases from J, with 11 bases between. This CDR3 region has 13 residues. CDR3 protein: CASSSHGRETQYF. CDR3 nucleotides: TGTGCCAGCAGTTCCCATGGTCGGGAGACCCAGTACTTC.

The chain employs TRBV14 and TRBJ2-5, with 10 positions matching TRBD2. J was trimmed by 3 bases and V by 2 bases; bases with no gene match: 0. Germline V gene data show CDR1 as SGHDN and CDR2 as FVKESK. This CDR3 spans 14 amino acids. Written as DNA, the CDR3 is TGTGCCAGCAGCCAACTAGCGGGAGAAGAGACCCAGTACTTC. Its protein is CASSQLAGEETQYF.

This chain joins TRBV7-2 and TRBJ2-1, with TRBD2 matching over 8 bases. CDR3 size: 16 residues. Germline trimming cut 0 bases from V and 2 bases from J; bases unmatched to any gene: 3. Germline CDR1 and CDR2: SGHTA and FQGNSA. This chain's CDR3 is CASSLASGGAYNEQFF. The CDR3 nucleotides read TGTGCCAGCAGCTTAGCGAGCGGGGGAGCCTACAATGAGCAGTTCTTC.

The chain is built from TRBV5-1 and TRBJ2-2; TRBD1 might be the D (5 bases). V lost 8 bases, J lost 7 bases, and 12 bases lay in between. The CDR3 runs to 12 residues. Looked up from germline, CDR1 is SGHRS and CDR2 is YFSETQ. CDR3 protein: CASRLGVGELFF. As DNA, the CDR3 is TGCGCCAGTCGATTAGGGGTCGGGGAGCTGTTTTTT.

The count of this clone is one. The chain is built from TRBV5-1 and TRBJ2-4; unclear D gene. With 0 bases removed from V and 6 bases from J, the gap between germline ends came to 7 bases. The CDR3 has 13 residues. In germline, CDR1 is SGHRS, CDR2 YFSETQ. CDR3 protein: CASSLAGLNIQYF. CDR3 DNA: TGCGCCAGCAGCTTGGCCGGGTTAAACATTCAGTACTTC.

The chain carries TRBV19 and TRBJ2-1, with 8 positions matching TRBD1. J gave up 6 bases and V 3 bases, and 7 bases lay outside the gene matches. Germline V CDR1 and CDR2: LNHDA, SQIVND (reference sequence). This CDR3 is built from 15 residues. CDR3 nucleotides: TGTGCCAGTAGTATTTCCGGGACAGGATTCAATGAGCAGTTCTTC. Its translation: CASSISGTGFNEQFF.

The rearrangement uses TRBV28 and TRBJ1-1, with 11 bases fitting TRBD1. V was clipped by 5 bases and J by 7 bases; unmatched bases: 9. CDR1 MDHEN and CDR2 SYDVKM come from the germline V gene. This CDR3 is 15 amino acids long. CDR3 sequence: CASSRPGQGVNEAFF. Written as DNA, the CDR3 is TGTGCCAGCAGTAGACCGGGACAGGGGGTAAATGAAGCTTTCTTT.

This clone was counted once. The chain joins TRBV27 to TRBJ1-5; 7 bases are a match to TRBD1. The germline CDR1 and CDR2 sequences are MNHEY and SMNVEV (reference sequence). This CDR3 is 16 amino acids long. The CDR3 nucleotides read TGTGCTGGATGCGGTTACAGACAGGGCTTGCGTCGGCCCCAGCATTTT. Its translation: CAGCGYRQGLRRPQHF.

This rearrangement joins TRBV6-1 to TRBJ1-5, with 8 bases matching TRBD1. The CDR3 is 14 amino acids. Germline values: CDR1 MNHNS, CDR2 SASEGT. V shed 8 bases, J shed 0 bases, and the junction held 3 bases outside the gene matches. The CDR3 protein is CASVGQVSNQPQHF. Here the CDR3 DNA reads TGTGCCAGCGTGGGACAGGTTAGCAATCAGCCCCAGCATTTT.

V usage is TRBV13 and J usage is TRBJ2-7, with a weak D call TRBD2 (5 bases). Germline-derived CDR1 and CDR2 are PRHDT and FYEKMQ (reference sequence). V lost 3 bases, J lost 2 bases, and 11 bases lay in between. The CDR3 totals 14 residues. Written as DNA, the CDR3 is TGTGCCAGCAGCTTTAGTGAGACTACCTACGAGCAGTACTTC. Translation: CASSFSETTYEQYF.

J is TRBJ2-1 and V is TRBV15, with 8 bases that match TRBD2. Germline CDR1 reads LNHNV; CDR2 reads YYDKDF (reference sequence). This CDR3 comprises 13 residues. V dropped 7 bases and J dropped 2; count of bases not matched to a gene: 1. The CDR3 is CATKAGAYNEQFF. Written as DNA, the CDR3 is TGTGCCACCAAAGCGGGAGCCTACAATGAGCAGTTCTTC. Complete variable domain (other parts from reference TRBV15 and TRBJ2-1): DAMVIQNPRYQVTQFGKPVTLSCSQTLNHNVMYWYQQKSSQAPKLLFHYYDKDFNNEADTPDNFQSRRPNTSFCFLDIRSPGLGDTAMYLCATKAGAYNEQFFGPGTRLTVL.

The chain carries TRBV2 and TRBJ2-3, with a tentative D call TRBD2 (5 bases). V was clipped by 1 base and J by 3 bases, with 14 bases between them. This CDR3 contains 16 residues. CDR1 is SNHLY and CDR2 is FYNNEI in the germline V gene. CDR3 amino acids: CASSEGVEERTDTQYF. In nucleotides, the CDR3 is TGTGCCAGCAGTGAAGGAGTGGAGGAGAGGACAGATACGCAGTATTTT.

Turning to this clone: Additional DNA sequences in this sample encode the identical CDR3. The chain employs TRBV5-1 and TRBJ1-2; D may be TRBD1 (5 bases). CDR1 and CDR2 from the germline V gene are SGHRS and YFSETQ. Trimming took 4 bases from V and 3 from J, leaving 7 bases between them. This CDR3 is built from 12 residues. CDR3 sequence: CASSRGDYGYTF. The CDR3 nucleotides read TGCGCCAGCAGCCGGGGGGACTATGGCTACACCTTC. The full variable domain, its missing parts supplied by reference TRBV5-1 and TRBJ1-2, is KAGVTQTPRYLIKTRGQQVTLSCSPISGHRSVSWYQQTPGQGLQFLFEYFSETQRNKGNFPGRFSGRQFSNSRSEMNVSTLELGDSALYLCASSRGDYGYTFGSGTRLTVV.

The chain couples TRBV11-2 to TRBJ2-3; TRBD2 aligns across 14 bases. V dropped 1 base and J dropped 4; count of bases not matched to a gene: 4. CDR3 length equals 17 residues. Germline V gives CDR1 SGHAT, CDR2 FQNNGV. The CDR3 DNA follows: TGTGCCAGCAGCTTAGCCGGGACTAGCGGGAGCGCAGATACGCAGTATTTT. This gives the protein CASSLAGTSGSADTQYF.

The chain recombines TRBV5-4 with TRBJ2-6; D may be TRBD1 (6 bases). This CDR3 comprises 17 residues. V lost 5 bases and J lost 0, with 15 bases in between. Germline CDR1 SGHNT, CDR2 YYREEE (reference sequence). CDR3 sequence reads: CASSSGTSSSGANVLTF. CDR3 bases: TGTGCCAGCAGTTCCGGGACATCCTCCTCTGGGGCCAACGTCCTGACTTTC.

This clone was seen just once. The genes are TRBV5-5 and TRBJ2-7, with 9 positions matching TRBD2. CDR3 size: 14 residues. Trimming at V came to 6 bases and at J to 3 bases, leaving 7 bases not matched to a gene. The V gene's germline CDR1 is SGHKS and CDR2 YYEKEE (reference sequence). CDR3 nucleotide sequence: TGTGCCAGCACCCCCCCGACTAGCGGCTACGAGCAGTACTTC. It specifies CASTPPTSGYEQYF.

The rearrangement links TRBV10-3 to TRBJ1-2; D may be TRBD1 (5 bases). Between the trimmed V and J ends, which lost 2 bases and 4 bases, there was a span of 14 bases. This CDR3 has 15 amino acids. Germline-derived CDR1 and CDR2 are ENHRY and SYGVKD. The DNA of the CDR3 is TGTGCCATCAGTGAGGGGGCCAGCAGCCTCTATGGCTACACCTTC. Protein: CAISEGASSLYGYTF.